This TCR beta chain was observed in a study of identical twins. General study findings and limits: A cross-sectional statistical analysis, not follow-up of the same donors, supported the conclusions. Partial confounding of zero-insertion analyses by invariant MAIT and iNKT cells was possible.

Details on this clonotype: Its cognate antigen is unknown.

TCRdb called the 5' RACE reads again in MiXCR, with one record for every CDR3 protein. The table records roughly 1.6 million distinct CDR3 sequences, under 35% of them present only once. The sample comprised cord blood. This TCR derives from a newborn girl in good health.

This CDR3 is CASSLGGGTLWGYTF. The CDR3 DNA sequence: TGTGCCAGCAGTTTAGGTGGCGGTACCTTATGGGGCTACACCTTC. The chain combines TRBV12-3 or TRBV12-4 with TRBJ1-2; D not resolved. The V end lost 1 base, the J end lost 8 bases, and 17 bases lay between the germline ends. The CDR3 sequence is 15 residues long.